These 8 T cell receptor beta chains were all obtained from the same sample, sequenced in a study of T cells in Graves' hyperthyroidism and ophthalmopathy. The TCR beta CDR3 regions underwent amplification using RNA transcripts as the source. Initially, a first-round RT-PCR of the TCR CDR3 employed the HTBI primer set. From the multiplex PCR reads, TCRdb called clonotypes with MiXCR, one entry per CDR3 protein. The repertoire holds approximately 600,000 distinct CDR3 sequences, with around 16% as singletons. The specimen was blood. Receptors originate from a woman in her thirties with Graves' hyperthyroidism.

This clonotype was counted ten times or more. V usage is TRBV9 and J usage is TRBJ2-1; TRBD2 agrees at 8 bases. This CDR3 comprises 16 residues. J gave up 2 bases and V 0 bases, and 4 bases lay outside the gene matches. CDR1 is SGDLS and CDR2 is YYNGEE in the germline V gene. The CDR3 DNA sequence: TGTGCCAGCAGCGTAGGAAGCGGGAGCCCCTACAATGAGCAGTTCTTC. Translation: CASSVGSGSPYNEQFF.

The chain uses TRBV7-2 and TRBJ2-3; D not resolved. The V gene lost 5 bases and the J gene lost 2 bases, with 17 bases spanning the gap. Germline CDR1 SGHTA, CDR2 FQGNSA. The CDR3 has 16 residues. The CDR3, as DNA: TGTGCCAGCAGCCCCCTGGGTGGGGTCATCACAGATACGCAGTATTTT. Its translation is CASSPLGGVITDTQYF.

As concerns this clonotype: This could be a read error, since a much larger clone is one nucleotide away. The chain recombines TRBV2 with TRBJ1-2; D unresolved. The germline gives CDR1 SNHLY, CDR2 FYNNEI. The CDR3 length is 11 residues. The chain's CDR3 is CASRLIYGYAF. The CDR3 DNA follows: TGTGCCAGCCGTCTGATCTATGGCTACGCCTTC.

Only a few counts were recorded for this clonotype. V is TRBV20-1 and J is TRBJ1-1; 9 bases line up with TRBD1. The ends lost 6 bases at V and 0 bases at J; junction bases unmatched: 8. The CDR3 runs to 15 residues. Per germline, CDR1 DFQATT and CDR2 SNEGSKA (reference sequence). CDR3 residues: CSATDRGEMNTEAFF. Written as DNA, the CDR3 is TGCAGTGCGACCGACAGGGGGGAAATGAACACTGAAGCTTTCTTT.

This chain uses TRBV4-2 with TRBJ2-2; D is ambiguous. The germline V gene encodes CDR1 LGHNA and CDR2 YNFKEQ. Trimming left V 0 bases short and J 6 bases short, with 14 bases between. This CDR3 spans 16 amino acids. DNA for the CDR3: TGTGCCAGCAGCCAAGAGAGGCTAGTCGCGTCCGGGGAGCTGTTTTTT. It translates to CASSQERLVASGELFF.

This clonotype was detected many times. The chain has TRBV11-2 and TRBJ2-5; TRBD2 might be the D (5 bases). Trimming took 3 bases from V and 1 from J, leaving 18 bases between them. CDR1 is SGHAT, CDR2 FQNNGV, per germline. The CDR3 is 17 amino acids. The chain's CDR3 is CASSFGKLTRVQETQYF. CDR3 nucleotides: TGTGCCAGCAGCTTCGGTAAACTAACTAGGGTCCAAGAGACCCAGTACTTC.

This clonotype was observed a handful of times. The J gene is TRBJ1-2, the V gene TRBV19; D not resolved. The CDR3 totals 11 residues. From germline, CDR1 is LNHDA and CDR2 SQIVND (reference sequence). Trimming took 6 bases from V and 4 from J, leaving 6 bases between them. DNA of the CDR3: TGTGCCAGTAGGAGTGGCTATGGCTACACCTTC. Translating gives CASRSGYGYTF.

This sequence joins TRBV20-1 and TRBJ2-1, with D possibly being TRBD1 or TRBD2 (5 bases each). In germline, CDR1 is DFQATT, CDR2 SNEGSKA (reference sequence). Deletions cut 2 bases from V and 5 bases from J, with 10 bases between. The CDR3 has 13 residues. Here the CDR3 DNA reads TGCAGTGCTAGACCCGAGGGGCACAATGAGCAGTTCTTC. This gives the protein CSARPEGHNEQFF.